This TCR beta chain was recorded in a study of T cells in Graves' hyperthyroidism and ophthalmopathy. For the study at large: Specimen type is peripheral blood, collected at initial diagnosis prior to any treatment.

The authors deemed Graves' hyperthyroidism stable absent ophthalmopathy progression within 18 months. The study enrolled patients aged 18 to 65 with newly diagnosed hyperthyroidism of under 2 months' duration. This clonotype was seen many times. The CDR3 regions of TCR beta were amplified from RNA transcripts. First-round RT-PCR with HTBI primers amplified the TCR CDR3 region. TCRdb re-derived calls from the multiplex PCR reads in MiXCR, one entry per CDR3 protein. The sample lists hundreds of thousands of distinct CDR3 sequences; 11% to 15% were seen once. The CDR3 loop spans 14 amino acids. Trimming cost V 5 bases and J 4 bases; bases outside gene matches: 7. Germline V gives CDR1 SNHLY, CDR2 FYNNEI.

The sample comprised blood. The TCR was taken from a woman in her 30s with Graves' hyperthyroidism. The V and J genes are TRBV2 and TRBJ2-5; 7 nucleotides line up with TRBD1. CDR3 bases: TGTGCCAGCAGTCCAGACAGGGTGGCAGAGACCCAGTACTTC. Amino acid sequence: CASSPDRVAETQYF. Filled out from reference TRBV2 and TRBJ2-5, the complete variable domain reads EPEVTQTPSHQVTQMGQEVILRCVPISNHLYFYWYRQILGQKVEFLVSFYNNEISEKSEIFDDQFSVERPDGSNFTLKIRSTKLEDSAMYFCASSPDRVAETQYFGPGTRLLVL.